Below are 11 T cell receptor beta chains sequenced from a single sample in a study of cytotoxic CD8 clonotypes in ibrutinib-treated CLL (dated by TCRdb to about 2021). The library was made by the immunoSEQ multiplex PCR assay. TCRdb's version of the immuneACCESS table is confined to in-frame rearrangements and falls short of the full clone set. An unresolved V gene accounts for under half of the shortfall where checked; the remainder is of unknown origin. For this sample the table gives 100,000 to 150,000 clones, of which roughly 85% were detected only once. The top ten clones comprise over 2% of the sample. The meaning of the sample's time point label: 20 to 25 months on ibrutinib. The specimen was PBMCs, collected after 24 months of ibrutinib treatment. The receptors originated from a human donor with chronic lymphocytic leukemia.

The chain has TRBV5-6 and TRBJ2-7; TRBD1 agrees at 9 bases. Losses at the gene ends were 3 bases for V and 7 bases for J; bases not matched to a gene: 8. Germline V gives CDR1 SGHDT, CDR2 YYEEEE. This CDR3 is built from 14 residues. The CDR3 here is CASSWGTGFSEQYF. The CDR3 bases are TGTGCCAGCAGCTGGGGGACAGGGTTCTCTGAGCAGTACTTC.

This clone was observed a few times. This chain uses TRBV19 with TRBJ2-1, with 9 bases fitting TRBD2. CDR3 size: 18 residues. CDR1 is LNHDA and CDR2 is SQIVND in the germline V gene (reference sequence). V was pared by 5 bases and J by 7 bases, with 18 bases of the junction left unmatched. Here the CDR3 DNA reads TGTGCCAGTAGTCTGAGGGGAGTTAGCGGGAGTTTGGGGAATGAGCAGTTCTTC. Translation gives CASSLRGVSGSLGNEQFF.

The CDR3 loop is CASRSIQGSGANVLTF. The CDR3 nucleotides read TGTGCCAGCAGGTCGATACAGGGGTCTGGGGCCAACGTCCTGACTTTC. This chain joins TRBV2 and TRBJ2-6; 7 nucleotides match TRBD1. Looked up from germline, CDR1 is SNHLY and CDR2 is FYNNEI. V lost 6 bases to trimming and J lost 1 base; unmatched junction nucleotides: 6. The CDR3 spans 16 residues.

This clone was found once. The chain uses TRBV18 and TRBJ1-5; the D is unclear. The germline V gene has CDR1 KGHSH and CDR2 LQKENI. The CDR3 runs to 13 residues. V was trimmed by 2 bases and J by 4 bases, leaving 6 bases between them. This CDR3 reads CASSPELNQPQHF. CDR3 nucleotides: TGTGCCAGCTCACCAGAGTTGAATCAGCCCCAGCATTTT. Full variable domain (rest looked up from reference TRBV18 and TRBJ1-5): NAGVMQNPRHLVRRRGQEARLRCSPMKGHSHVYWYRQLPEEGLKFMVYLQKENIIDESGMPKERFSAEFPKEGPSILRIQQVVRGDSAAYFCASSPELNQPQHFGDGTRLSIL.

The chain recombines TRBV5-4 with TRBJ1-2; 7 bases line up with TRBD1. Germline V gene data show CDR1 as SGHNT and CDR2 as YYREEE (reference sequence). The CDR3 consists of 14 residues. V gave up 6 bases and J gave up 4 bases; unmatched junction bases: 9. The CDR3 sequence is CASTPGTARYGYTF. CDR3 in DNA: TGTGCCAGCACCCCCGGGACAGCGCGCTATGGCTACACCTTC.

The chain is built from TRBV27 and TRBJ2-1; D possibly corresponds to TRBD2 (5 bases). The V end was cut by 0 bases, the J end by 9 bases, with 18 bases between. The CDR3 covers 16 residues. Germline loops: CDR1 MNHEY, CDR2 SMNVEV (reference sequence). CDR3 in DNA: TGTGCCAGCAGTTTATCGTCCGGACTGCTCATCGGTGAGCAGTTCTTC. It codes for CASSLSSGLLIGEQFF.

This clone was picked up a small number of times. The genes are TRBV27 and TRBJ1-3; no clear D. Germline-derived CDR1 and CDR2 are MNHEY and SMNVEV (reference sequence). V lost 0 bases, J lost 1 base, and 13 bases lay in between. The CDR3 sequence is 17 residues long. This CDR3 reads CASSLSSGGYSGNTIYF. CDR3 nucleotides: TGTGCCAGCAGTTTATCGAGTGGAGGGTATTCTGGAAACACCATATATTTT.

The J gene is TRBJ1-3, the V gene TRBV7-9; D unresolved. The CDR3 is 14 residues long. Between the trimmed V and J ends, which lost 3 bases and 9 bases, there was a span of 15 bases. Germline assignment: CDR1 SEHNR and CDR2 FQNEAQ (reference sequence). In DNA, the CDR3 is TGTGCCAGCAGCTTCCGACGGCTAAGAAGCACCATATATTTT. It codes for CASSFRRLRSTIYF.

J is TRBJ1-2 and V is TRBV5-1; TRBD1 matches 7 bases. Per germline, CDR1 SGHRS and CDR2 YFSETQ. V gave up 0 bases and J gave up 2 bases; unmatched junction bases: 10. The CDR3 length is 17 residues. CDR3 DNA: TGCGCCAGCAGCTTGGCTCCCGGACAGGCGCAAAACTATGGCTACACCTTC. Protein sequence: CASSLAPGQAQNYGYTF.

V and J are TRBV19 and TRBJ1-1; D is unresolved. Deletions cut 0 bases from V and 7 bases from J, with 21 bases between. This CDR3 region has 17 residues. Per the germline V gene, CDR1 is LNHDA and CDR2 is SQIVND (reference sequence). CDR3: CASSIDLETATVDEAFF. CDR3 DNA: TGTGCCAGTAGTATAGACCTTGAGACCGCCACGGTGGATGAAGCTTTCTTT.

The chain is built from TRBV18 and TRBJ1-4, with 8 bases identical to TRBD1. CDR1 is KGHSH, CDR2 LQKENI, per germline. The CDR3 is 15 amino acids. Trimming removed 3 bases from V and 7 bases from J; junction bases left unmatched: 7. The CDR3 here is CASSPAITGGEKLFF. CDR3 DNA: TGTGCCAGCTCACCGGCGATTACAGGGGGTGAAAAACTGTTTTTT.